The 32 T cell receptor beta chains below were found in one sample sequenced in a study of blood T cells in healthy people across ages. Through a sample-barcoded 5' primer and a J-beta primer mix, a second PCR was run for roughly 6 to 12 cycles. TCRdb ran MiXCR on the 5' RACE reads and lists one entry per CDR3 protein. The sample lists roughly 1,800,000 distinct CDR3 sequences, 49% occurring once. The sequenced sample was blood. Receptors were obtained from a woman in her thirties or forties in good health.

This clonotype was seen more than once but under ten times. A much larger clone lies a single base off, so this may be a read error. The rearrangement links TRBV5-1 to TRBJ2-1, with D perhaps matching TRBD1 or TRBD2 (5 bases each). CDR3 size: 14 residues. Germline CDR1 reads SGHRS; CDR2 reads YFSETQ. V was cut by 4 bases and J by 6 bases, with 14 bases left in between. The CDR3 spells CASSPVAGSNEQFF. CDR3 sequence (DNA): TGCGCCAGCAGCCCCGTCGCAGGGAGCAATGAGCAGTTCTTC.

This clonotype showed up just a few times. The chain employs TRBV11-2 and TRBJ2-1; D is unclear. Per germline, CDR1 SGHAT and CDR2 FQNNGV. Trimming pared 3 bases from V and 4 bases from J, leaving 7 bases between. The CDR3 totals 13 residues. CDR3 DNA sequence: TGTGCCAGCAGCTTGATGGGTTACAATGAGCAGTTCTTC. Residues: CASSLMGYNEQFF. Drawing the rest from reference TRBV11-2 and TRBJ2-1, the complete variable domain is EAGVAQSPRYKIIEKRQSVAFWCNPISGHATLYWYQQILGQGPKLLIQFQNNGVVDDSQLPKDRFSAERLKGVDSTLKIQPAKLEDSAVYLCASSLMGYNEQFFGPGTRLTVL.

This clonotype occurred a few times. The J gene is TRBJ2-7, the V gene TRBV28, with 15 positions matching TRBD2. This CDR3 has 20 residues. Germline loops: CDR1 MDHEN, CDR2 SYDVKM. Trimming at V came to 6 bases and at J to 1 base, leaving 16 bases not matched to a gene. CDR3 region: CASRPQPRGLAGGLSYEQYF. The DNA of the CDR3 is TGTGCCAGCAGACCTCAACCTAGGGGACTAGCGGGGGGTTTGTCCTACGAGCAGTACTTC.

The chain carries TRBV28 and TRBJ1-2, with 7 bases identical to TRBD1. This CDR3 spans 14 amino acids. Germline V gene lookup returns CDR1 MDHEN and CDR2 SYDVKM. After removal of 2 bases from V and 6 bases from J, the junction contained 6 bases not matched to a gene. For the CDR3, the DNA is TGTGCCAGCAGTTTAGACAGGGCGGCACATGGCTACACCTTC. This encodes CASSLDRAAHGYTF.

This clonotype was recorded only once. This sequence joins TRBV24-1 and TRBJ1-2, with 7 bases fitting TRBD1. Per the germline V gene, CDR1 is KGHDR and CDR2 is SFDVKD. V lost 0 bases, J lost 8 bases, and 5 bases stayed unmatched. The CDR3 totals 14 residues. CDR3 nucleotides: TGTGCCACCAGTGATTTGCCAGGGGGTAAAGGCTACACCTTC. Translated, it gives CATSDLPGGKGYTF.

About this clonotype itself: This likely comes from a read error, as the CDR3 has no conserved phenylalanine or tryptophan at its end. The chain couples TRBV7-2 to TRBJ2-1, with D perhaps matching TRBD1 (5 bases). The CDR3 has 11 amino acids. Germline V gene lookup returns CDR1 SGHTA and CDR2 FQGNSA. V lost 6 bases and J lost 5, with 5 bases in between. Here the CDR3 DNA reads TGTGCCAGCAGGGACAACAATGAGCAGTTCCTC. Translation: CASRDNNEQFL.

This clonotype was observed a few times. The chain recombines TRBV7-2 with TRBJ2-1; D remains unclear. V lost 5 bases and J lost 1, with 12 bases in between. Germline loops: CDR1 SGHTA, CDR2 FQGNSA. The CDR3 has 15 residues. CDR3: CASSPDGGSYNEQFF. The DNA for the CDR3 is TGTGCCAGCAGCCCAGACGGTGGTTCCTACAATGAGCAGTTCTTC.

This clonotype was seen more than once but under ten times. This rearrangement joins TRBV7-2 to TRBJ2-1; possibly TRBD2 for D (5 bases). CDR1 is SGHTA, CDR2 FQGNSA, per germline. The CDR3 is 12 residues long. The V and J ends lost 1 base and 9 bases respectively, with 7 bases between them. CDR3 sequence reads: CASSLVGSEQFF. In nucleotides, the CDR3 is TGTGCCAGCAGCTTAGTGGGGAGTGAGCAGTTCTTC. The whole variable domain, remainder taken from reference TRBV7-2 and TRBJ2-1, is GAGVSQSPSNKVTEKGKDVELRCDPISGHTALYWYRQSLGQGLEFLIYFQGNSAPDKSGLPSDRFSAERTGGSVSTLTIQRTQQEDSAVYLCASSLVGSEQFFGPGTRLTVL.

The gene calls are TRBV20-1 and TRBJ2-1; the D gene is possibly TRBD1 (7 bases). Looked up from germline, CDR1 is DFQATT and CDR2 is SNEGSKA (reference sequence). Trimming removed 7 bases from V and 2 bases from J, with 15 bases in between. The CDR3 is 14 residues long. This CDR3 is CSGLEGATYNEQFF. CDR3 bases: TGCAGTGGGCTGGAGGGGGCGACCTACAATGAGCAGTTCTTC.

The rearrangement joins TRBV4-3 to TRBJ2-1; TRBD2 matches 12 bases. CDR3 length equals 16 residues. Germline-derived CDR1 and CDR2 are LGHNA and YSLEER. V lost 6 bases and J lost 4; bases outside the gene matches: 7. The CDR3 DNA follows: TGCGCCAGCAGTGTACTAGCGGGGGGCGATTACAATGAGCAGTTCTTC. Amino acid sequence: CASSVLAGGDYNEQFF.

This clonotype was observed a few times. CDR3 DNA: TGCGCCAGCAGCTGGGACAAGGATGGCTACACCTTC. Translated, it gives CASSWDKDGYTF. The genes are TRBV5-1 and TRBJ1-2; a weak D match, TRBD1 (6 bases). CDR1 SGHRS and CDR2 YFSETQ come from the germline V gene. The CDR3 runs 12 residues. The germline V and J ends were trimmed by 3 bases and 6 bases, with 9 bases remaining between them.

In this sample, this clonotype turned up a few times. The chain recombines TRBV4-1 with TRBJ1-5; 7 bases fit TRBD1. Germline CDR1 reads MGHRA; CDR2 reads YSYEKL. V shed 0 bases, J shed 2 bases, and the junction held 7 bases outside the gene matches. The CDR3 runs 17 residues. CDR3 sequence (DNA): TGCGCCAGCAGCCAAGATCGACAGGGTAGGGGCAATCAGCCCCAGCATTTT. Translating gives CASSQDRQGRGNQPQHF.

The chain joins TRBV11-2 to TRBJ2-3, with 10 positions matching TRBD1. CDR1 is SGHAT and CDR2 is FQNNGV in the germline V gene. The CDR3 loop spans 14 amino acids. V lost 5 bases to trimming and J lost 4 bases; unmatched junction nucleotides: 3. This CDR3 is CASSIGQGADTQYF. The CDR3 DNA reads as TGTGCCAGCAGCATAGGACAGGGGGCAGATACGCAGTATTTT.

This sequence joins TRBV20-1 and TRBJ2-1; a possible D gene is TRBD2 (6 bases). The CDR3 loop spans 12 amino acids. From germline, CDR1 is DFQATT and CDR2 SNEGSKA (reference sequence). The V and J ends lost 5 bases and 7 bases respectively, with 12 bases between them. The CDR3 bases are TGCAGTGCTTCCCTCGGGGGAAATGAGCAGTTCTTC. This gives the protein CSASLGGNEQFF.

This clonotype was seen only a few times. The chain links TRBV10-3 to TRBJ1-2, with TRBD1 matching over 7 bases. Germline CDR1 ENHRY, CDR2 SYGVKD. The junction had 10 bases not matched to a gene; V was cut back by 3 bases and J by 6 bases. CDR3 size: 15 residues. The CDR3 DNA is TGTGCCATCAGTGACCAACCGGGACAGATCAATGGCTACACCTTC. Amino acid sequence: CAISDQPGQINGYTF.

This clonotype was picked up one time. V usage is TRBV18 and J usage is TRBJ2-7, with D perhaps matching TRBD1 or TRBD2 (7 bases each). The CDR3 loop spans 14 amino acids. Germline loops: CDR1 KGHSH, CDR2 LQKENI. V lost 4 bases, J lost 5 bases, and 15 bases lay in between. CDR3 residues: CASSQDREGNEQYF. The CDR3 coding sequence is TGTGCCAGCTCACAAGACAGGGAGGGCAACGAGCAGTACTTC.

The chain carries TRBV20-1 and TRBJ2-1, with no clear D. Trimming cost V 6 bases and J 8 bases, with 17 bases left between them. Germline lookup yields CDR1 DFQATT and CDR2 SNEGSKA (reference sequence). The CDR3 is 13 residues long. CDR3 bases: TGCAGTGCCCCGGGCAATCAAATCGATGAGCAGTTCTTC. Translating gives CSAPGNQIDEQFF.

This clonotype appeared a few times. Here the CDR3 reads CASSFGSGVQETQYF. DNA for the CDR3: TGTGCCAGCAGCTTTGGTAGCGGGGTCCAAGAGACCCAGTACTTC. V and J are TRBV7-2 and TRBJ2-5; 8 bases are a match to TRBD2. The CDR3 covers 15 residues. From germline, CDR1 is SGHTA and CDR2 FQGNSA. V gave up 3 bases and J gave up 1 base; unmatched junction bases: 4.

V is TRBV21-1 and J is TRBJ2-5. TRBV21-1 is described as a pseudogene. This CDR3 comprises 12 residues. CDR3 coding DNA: TGTGCCAGCATTAAGGGAAAGGAGACCCAGTACTTC. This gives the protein CASIKGKETQYF.

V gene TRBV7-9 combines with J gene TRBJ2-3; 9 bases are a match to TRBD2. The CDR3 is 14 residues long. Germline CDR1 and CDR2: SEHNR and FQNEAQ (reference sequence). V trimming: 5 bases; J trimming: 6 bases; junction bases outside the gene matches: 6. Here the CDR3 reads CASSDWTSVDTQYF. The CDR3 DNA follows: TGTGCCAGCAGCGACTGGACTAGCGTCGATACGCAGTATTTT.

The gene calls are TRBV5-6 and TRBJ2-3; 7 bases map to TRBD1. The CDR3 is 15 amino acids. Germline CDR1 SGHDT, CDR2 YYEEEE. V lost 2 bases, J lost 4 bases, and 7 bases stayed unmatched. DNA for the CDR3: TGTGCCAGCAGCTTACAATACAGGGGACCAGATACGCAGTATTTT. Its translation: CASSLQYRGPDTQYF. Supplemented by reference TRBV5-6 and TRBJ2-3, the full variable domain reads DAGVTQSPTHLIKTRGQQVTLRCSPKSGHDTVSWYQQALGQGPQFIFQYYEEEERQRGNFPDRFSGHQFPNYSSELNVNALLLGDSALYLCASSLQYRGPDTQYFGPGTRLTVL.

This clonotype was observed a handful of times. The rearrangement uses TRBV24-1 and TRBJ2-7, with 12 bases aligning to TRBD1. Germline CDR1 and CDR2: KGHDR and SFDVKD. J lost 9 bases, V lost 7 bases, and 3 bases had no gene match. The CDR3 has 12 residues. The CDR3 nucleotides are TGTGCCACCAGATCGGGACAGGGGGCGCAGTACTTC. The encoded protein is CATRSGQGAQYF.

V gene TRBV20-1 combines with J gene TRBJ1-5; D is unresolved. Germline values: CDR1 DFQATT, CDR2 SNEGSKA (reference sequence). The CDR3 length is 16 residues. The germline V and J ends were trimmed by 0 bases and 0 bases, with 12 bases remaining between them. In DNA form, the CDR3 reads TGCAGTGCTAGAGATTTTATGGGATATAGCAATCAGCCCCAGCATTTT. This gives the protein CSARDFMGYSNQPQHF.

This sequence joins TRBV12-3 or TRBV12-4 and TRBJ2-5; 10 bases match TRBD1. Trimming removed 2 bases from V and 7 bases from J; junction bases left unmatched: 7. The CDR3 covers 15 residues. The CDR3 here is CASSLRQGALGTQYF. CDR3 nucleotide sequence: TGTGCCAGCAGTTTACGACAGGGGGCATTGGGGACCCAGTACTTC.

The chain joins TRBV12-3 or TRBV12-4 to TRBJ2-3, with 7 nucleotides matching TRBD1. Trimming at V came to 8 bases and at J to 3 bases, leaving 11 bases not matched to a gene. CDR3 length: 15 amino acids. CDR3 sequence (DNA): TGTGCCAGCGGAACCAGGGGGATGCTTACAGATACGCAGTATTTT. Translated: CASGTRGMLTDTQYF.

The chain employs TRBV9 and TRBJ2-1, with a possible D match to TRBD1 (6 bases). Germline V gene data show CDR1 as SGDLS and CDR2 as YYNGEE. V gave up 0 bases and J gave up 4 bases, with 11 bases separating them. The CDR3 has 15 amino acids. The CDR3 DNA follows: TGTGCCAGCAGCGTAGCCGACAGGCGATACAATGAGCAGTTCTTC. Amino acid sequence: CASSVADRRYNEQFF.

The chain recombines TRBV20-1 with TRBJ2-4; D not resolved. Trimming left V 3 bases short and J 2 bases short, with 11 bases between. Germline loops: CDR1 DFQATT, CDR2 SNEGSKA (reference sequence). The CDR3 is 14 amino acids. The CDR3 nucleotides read TGCAGTGCTAGGTCAACAGCCTCCAAAAACATTCAGTACTTC. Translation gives CSARSTASKNIQYF.

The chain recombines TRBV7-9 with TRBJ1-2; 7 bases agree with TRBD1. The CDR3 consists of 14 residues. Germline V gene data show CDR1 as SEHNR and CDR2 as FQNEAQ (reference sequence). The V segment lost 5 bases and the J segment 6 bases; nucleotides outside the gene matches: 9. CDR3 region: CASSTKQGNDGYTF. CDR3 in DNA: TGTGCCAGCAGCACAAAACAGGGGAACGATGGCTACACCTTC.

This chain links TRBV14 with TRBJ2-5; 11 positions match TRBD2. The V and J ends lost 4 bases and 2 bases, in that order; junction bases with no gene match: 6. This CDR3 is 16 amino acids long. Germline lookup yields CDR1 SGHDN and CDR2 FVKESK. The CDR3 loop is CASSPLTSGEQETQYF. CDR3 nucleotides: TGTGCCAGCAGCCCGCTGACTAGCGGGGAACAAGAGACCCAGTACTTC.

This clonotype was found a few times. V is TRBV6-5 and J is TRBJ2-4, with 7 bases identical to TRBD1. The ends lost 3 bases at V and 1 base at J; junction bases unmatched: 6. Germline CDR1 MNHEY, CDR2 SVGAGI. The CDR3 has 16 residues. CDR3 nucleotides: TGTGCCAGCAGTTATTCGACAGGGCGCGCCAAAAACATTCAGTACTTC. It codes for CASSYSTGRAKNIQYF.

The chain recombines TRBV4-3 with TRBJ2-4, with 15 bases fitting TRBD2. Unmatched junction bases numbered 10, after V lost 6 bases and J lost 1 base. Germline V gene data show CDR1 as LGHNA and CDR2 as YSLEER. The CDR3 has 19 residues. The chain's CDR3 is CASSQKGLAGGGAKNIQYF. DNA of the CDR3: TGCGCCAGCAGTCAAAAGGGACTAGCGGGGGGAGGGGCCAAAAACATTCAGTACTTC.

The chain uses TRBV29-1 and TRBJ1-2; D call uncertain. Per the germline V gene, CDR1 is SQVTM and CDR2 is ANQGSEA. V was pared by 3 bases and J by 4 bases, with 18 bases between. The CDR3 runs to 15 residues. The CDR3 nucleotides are TGCAGCGTTGAGGGGAGGAGCGCGCAGGTCTATGGCTACACCTTC. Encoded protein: CSVEGRSAQVYGYTF.